This is a list of T cell receptor beta chains from one sample in a study of blood T cell repertoires in COVID-19. Libraries were prepared by immunoSEQ multiplex PCR; TCRdb keeps only in-frame clonotypes and omits some of them. The sample has around 400,000 clones, roughly 91% seen once. The sample was PBMCs or T cells enriched from blood (not recorded which). The receptors come from a woman in her 30s who had recovered from COVID-19. Each CDR3 is given with its conserved first and last residue.

v_gene: TRBV6-5
j_gene: TRBJ2-5
CDR3aa: CASRRGTSGRETQYF

v_gene: TRBV5-4
j_gene: TRBJ2-7
CDR3aa: CASSLAGGSKQYF

v_gene: TRBV27
j_gene: TRBJ2-7
CDR3aa: CASRETSGRVYEQYF

v_gene: TRBV5-1
j_gene: TRBJ2-1
CDR3aa: CASRTGNEQFF

v_gene: TRBV5-6
j_gene: TRBJ1-5
CDR3aa: CASSQGSRSNQPQHF

v_gene: TRBV11-2
j_gene: TRBJ1-3
CDR3aa: CASGERFSGNTIYF

v_gene: TRBV28
j_gene: TRBJ1-2
CDR3aa: CASRSVGYTF

v_gene: TRBV4-2
j_gene: TRBJ2-3
CDR3aa: CASSQDFSVNTQYF

v_gene: TRBV3-1/TRBV3-2
j_gene: TRBJ2-1
CDR3aa: CASSQEASGTYNEQFF

v_gene: TRBV7-2
j_gene: TRBJ2-1
CDR3aa: CASSPRLASARYNEQFF

v_gene: TRBV19
j_gene: TRBJ1-3
CDR3aa: CASSIPLQGTGNTIYF

v_gene: TRBV11-1
j_gene: TRBJ1-1
CDR3aa: CASTPRRINTEAFF

v_gene: TRBV9
j_gene: TRBJ2-1
CDR3aa: CASSVDANEQFF

v_gene: TRBV5-6
j_gene: TRBJ1-4
CDR3aa: CASSPRDQINEKLFF

v_gene: TRBV5-5
j_gene: TRBJ2-1
CDR3aa: CASSFRIRGNYNEQFF

v_gene: TRBV6-5
j_gene: TRBJ2-7
CDR3aa: CASSYGTSSYF

v_gene: TRBV28
j_gene: TRBJ1-2
CDR3aa: CASRPGDISYGYTF

v_gene: TRBV5-1
j_gene: TRBJ2-7
CDR3aa: CASRVGTSGVDEQYF

v_gene: TRBV7-9
j_gene: TRBJ2-1
CDR3aa: CASSLLTGGENEQFF

v_gene: TRBV28
j_gene: TRBJ1-1
CDR3aa: CASSLPGYNTEAFF

v_gene: TRBV3-1/TRBV3-2
j_gene: TRBJ1-6
CDR3aa: CASCNRGLNSPLHF

v_gene: TRBV2
j_gene: TRBJ1-5
CDR3aa: CASRSTGDSNQPQHF

v_gene: TRBV4-2
j_gene: TRBJ2-7
CDR3aa: CASSQRTSGYEQYF

v_gene: TRBV7-9
j_gene: TRBJ1-5
CDR3aa: CASSSHSNQPQHF

v_gene: TRBV3-1/TRBV3-2
j_gene: TRBJ1-1
CDR3aa: CASSRGQLEAFF

v_gene: TRBV15
j_gene: TRBJ2-7
CDR3aa: CATSRGGQTYEQYF

v_gene: TRBV3-1/TRBV3-2
j_gene: TRBJ1-1
CDR3aa: CASSPQQAAMGSEAFF

v_gene: TRBV27
j_gene: TRBJ1-2
CDR3aa: CASSRDFLNYGYTF

v_gene: TRBV14
j_gene: TRBJ1-4
CDR3aa: CASSPHLPGAPGKLFF

v_gene: TRBV7-8
j_gene: TRBJ1-5
CDR3aa: CASSLSTGLEWVNQPQHF

v_gene: TRBV9
j_gene: TRBJ2-2
CDR3aa: CASSVSPLTGVGTRELFF

v_gene: TRBV2
j_gene: TRBJ1-5
CDR3aa: CASSVRTGVNQPQHF

v_gene: TRBV27
j_gene: TRBJ1-2
CDR3aa: CASSPHGPYGYTF

v_gene: TRBV3-1/TRBV3-2
j_gene: TRBJ1-3
CDR3aa: CASSQDSLAWRGQGWEGNTIYF

v_gene: TRBV3-1/TRBV3-2
j_gene: TRBJ1-2
CDR3aa: CASRKITGGTSYGYTF

v_gene: TRBV9
j_gene: TRBJ1-4
CDR3aa: CASSTSGQPNEKLFF

v_gene: TRBV15
j_gene: TRBJ2-1
CDR3aa: CATSSGGVVYNEQFF

v_gene: TRBV14
j_gene: TRBJ2-1
CDR3aa: CASSQVTGSYNEQFF

v_gene: TRBV5-1
j_gene: TRBJ2-1
CDR3aa: CASSFRGSGSSYNEQFF

v_gene: TRBV12-5
j_gene: TRBJ2-1
CDR3aa: CASGAPGVTGNEQFF

v_gene: TRBV7-2
j_gene: TRBJ2-6
CDR3aa: CASSSGLAGVSGANVLTF

v_gene: TRBV19
j_gene: TRBJ1-1
CDR3aa: CASSIGSRRGYTEAFF

v_gene: TRBV3-1/TRBV3-2
j_gene: TRBJ2-1
CDR3aa: CASSQVGRELAGPTVDNEQFF

v_gene: TRBV3-1/TRBV3-2
j_gene: TRBJ2-7
CDR3aa: CASSRQAAYEQYF

v_gene: TRBV7-3
j_gene: TRBJ2-1
CDR3aa: CASTPSGTGGRNEQFF

v_gene: TRBV2
j_gene: TRBJ2-7
CDR3aa: CASSPGTGNYEQYF

v_gene: TRBV19
j_gene: TRBJ1-1
CDR3aa: CASTRLSNTEAFF

v_gene: TRBV7-9
j_gene: TRBJ1-5
CDR3aa: CASSLGTGLNQPQHF

v_gene: TRBV19
j_gene: TRBJ2-6
CDR3aa: CASSIWGRSGANVLTF

v_gene: TRBV28
j_gene: TRBJ1-6
CDR3aa: CASTRGSYNSPLHF

v_gene: TRBV18
j_gene: TRBJ1-4
CDR3aa: CASSLGPFQGPTNEKLFF

v_gene: TRBV30
j_gene: TRBJ2-2
CDR3aa: CAWTPGGANTGELFF

v_gene: TRBV7-8
j_gene: TRBJ2-7
CDR3aa: CASISSSGAHEQYF